These 16 T cell receptor beta chains were all obtained from the same sample, sequenced in a study of T cells after yellow fever vaccination (dated by TCRdb to between 2017 and 2020). In the paper's terms, the treatment or condition label means: live attenuated yellow fever vaccine strain. Libraries came from 5' RACE. Reads for this sample came from an Illumina HiSeq 2500. The raw public reads went through TCRdb reprocessing: fastp at Q25, MiXCR clone calling, in-frame beta chains kept. Rows matching on CDR3 protein sequence are summarized as one entry with the most common DNA and genes. Counted in this sample were under 250,000 distinct CDR3 sequences; 6.9% of them appeared once. The top ten clonotypes cover about 0.85% of the sample. This specimen consisted of CD4+ T cells sorted from PBMCs, obtained 15 days after the yellow fever booster vaccination. These receptors were collected from a young man who received the YFV17D yellow fever vaccine.

This clonotype was detected a few times. V and J are TRBV14 and TRBJ2-7; maybe TRBD1 (5 bases). Germline lookup yields CDR1 SGHDN and CDR2 FVKESK. Trimming stripped 1 base from V and 6 bases from J, with 13 bases between. The CDR3 is 14 amino acids. The CDR3 loop is CASSQAGRRAEQYF. CDR3 DNA: TGTGCCAGCAGCCAAGCAGGTCGCAGGGCCGAGCAGTACTTC.

V gene TRBV24-1 combines with J gene TRBJ2-1; perhaps TRBD2 as D (6 bases). CDR1 and CDR2 from the germline V gene are KGHDR and SFDVKD. The V end was cut by 2 bases, the J end by 0 bases, with 16 bases between. This CDR3 is built from 18 residues. CDR3 sequence: CATSDSHRSGFSYNEQFF. CDR3 DNA: TGTGCCACCAGTGATTCTCACCGTAGCGGCTTCTCCTACAATGAGCAGTTCTTC.

The chain couples TRBV5-4 to TRBJ2-7, with 7 bases lining up with TRBD1. This CDR3 has 15 amino acids. Trimming cost V 2 bases and J 9 bases; bases outside gene matches: 14. Germline assignment: CDR1 SGHNT and CDR2 YYREEE (reference sequence). The CDR3 loop is CASSLIDRVSTAQYF. CDR3 in DNA: TGTGCCAGCAGCTTAATCGACAGGGTTTCAACGGCGCAGTACTTC.

The chain employs TRBV2 and TRBJ1-6, with D hard to call. The germline V gene has CDR1 SNHLY and CDR2 FYNNEI. V lost 3 bases, J lost 7 bases, and 13 bases lay in between. This CDR3 is built from 15 residues. The CDR3 sequence: CASSDLVVGNSPLHF. CDR3 bases: TGTGCCAGCAGTGACCTTGTGGTTGGAAATTCACCCCTCCACTTT.

This clonotype came up many times. J is TRBJ2-7 and V is TRBV6-5, with 9 bases lining up with TRBD1. Germline CDR1 MNHEY, CDR2 SVGAGI. The CDR3 runs 16 residues. V shed 0 bases, J shed 4 bases, and the junction held 7 bases outside the gene matches. The CDR3 DNA sequence: TGTGCCAGCAGTTACTCCTTCGGGACAGGGACGTACGAGCAGTACTTC. This encodes CASSYSFGTGTYEQYF.

This clonotype was seen a handful of times. This chain joins TRBV11-2 and TRBJ1-6; no clear D gene. CDR1 SGHAT and CDR2 FQNNGV come from the germline V gene. CDR3 length: 13 residues. V lost 5 bases, J lost 6 bases, and 8 bases lay in between. CDR3 amino acids: CASSDLSNSPLHF. CDR3 nucleotide sequence: TGTGCCAGCAGCGATTTGTCTAATTCACCCCTCCACTTT.

The chain joins TRBV10-3 to TRBJ2-3; tentatively, D is TRBD1 (5 bases). Germline V gene data show CDR1 as ENHRY and CDR2 as SYGVKD. V was clipped by 10 bases and J by 2 bases, with 16 bases between them. This CDR3 comprises 14 residues. The CDR3 nucleotides read TGTGCCACCCAGGGCTTGTCAGACACAGATACGCAGTATTTT. This translates into CATQGLSDTDTQYF.

This clonotype was seen many times. The gene calls are TRBV6-2 or TRBV6-3 and TRBJ2-7, with 7 bases lining up with TRBD2. The CDR3 is 17 residues long. V was pared by 4 bases and J by 3 bases, with 15 bases of the junction left unmatched. The germline V gene encodes CDR1 MNHEY and CDR2 SVGEGT. The CDR3 reads CASSSTRAGAGNYEQYF. The DNA of the CDR3 is TGTGCCAGCAGTTCAACTAGGGCGGGAGCGGGAAACTACGAGCAGTACTTC.

This clonotype was detected only a few times. J is TRBJ1-1 and V is TRBV20-1; D remains ambiguous. Trimming removed 3 bases at V and 3 bases at J, with 14 bases between. The germline gives CDR1 DFQATT, CDR2 SNEGSKA (reference sequence). This CDR3 region has 14 residues. DNA of the CDR3: TGCAGTGCTAGCGGGATCTCCGGGGACACTGAAGCTTTCTTT. It yields the protein CSASGISGDTEAFF.

This clonotype was detected ten times or more. The chain recombines TRBV12-5 with TRBJ2-3; D gene ambiguous. V dropped 6 bases and J dropped 8 bases, with 12 bases sitting between them. The CDR3 covers 12 residues. Germline V gives CDR1 LGHNT, CDR2 FRNRAP. CDR3: CASGSPGGTQYF. In DNA, the CDR3 is TGTGCTAGTGGCTCCCCCGGTGGTACGCAGTATTTT.

There are many counts of this clonotype. This chain connects TRBV7-2 to TRBJ1-1, with D perhaps matching TRBD1 (5 bases). The CDR3 has 15 residues. V dropped 5 bases and J dropped 3 bases, with 16 bases sitting between them. The germline V gene encodes CDR1 SGHTA and CDR2 FQGNSA. The DNA for the CDR3 is TGTGCCAGCAGCCCATGGGGGATTAGCCACACTGAAGCTTTCTTT. Encoded protein: CASSPWGISHTEAFF.

The chain uses TRBV11-2 and TRBJ2-1; the D gene could be TRBD1 or TRBD2 (5 bases each). The CDR3 spans 19 residues. The germline V gene has CDR1 SGHAT and CDR2 FQNNGV. Trimming stripped 5 bases from V and 0 bases from J, with 23 bases between. The CDR3, as DNA: TGTGCCAGCAGCGCTAGGGGTCTTCTAATCGGGAACTCCTACAATGAGCAGTTCTTC. Its protein product is CASSARGLLIGNSYNEQFF. Full variable domain (outside the CDR3, taken from reference TRBV11-2 and TRBJ2-1): EAGVAQSPRYKIIEKRQSVAFWCNPISGHATLYWYQQILGQGPKLLIQFQNNGVVDDSQLPKDRFSAERLKGVDSTLKIQPAKLEDSAVYLCASSARGLLIGNSYNEQFFGPGTRLTVL.

The chain carries TRBV20-1 and TRBJ2-5; D is possibly TRBD1 (6 bases). Germline loops: CDR1 DFQATT, CDR2 SNEGSKA (reference sequence). Trimming removed 6 bases at V and 2 bases at J, with 10 bases between. The CDR3 totals 12 residues. The DNA for the CDR3 is TGCAGTGCCGTTCAGGGGCAAGAGACCCAGTACTTC. Translated: CSAVQGQETQYF.

This clonotype was seen only a few times. The rearrangement links TRBV20-1 to TRBJ2-7; D is perhaps TRBD2 (7 bases). Trimming pared 6 bases from V and 1 base from J, leaving 10 bases between. The CDR3 is made up of 12 amino acids. Looked up from germline, CDR1 is DFQATT and CDR2 is SNEGSKA (reference sequence). The CDR3 sequence is CSAKGGSYEQYF. CDR3 DNA: TGCAGTGCCAAGGGGGGGTCCTACGAGCAGTACTTC.

This clonotype was recorded at least ten times. The gene calls are TRBV6-2 or TRBV6-3 and TRBJ1-2; D unresolved. Trimming left V 0 bases short and J 4 bases short, with 3 bases between. This CDR3 spans 12 amino acids. Germline V CDR1 and CDR2: MNHEY, SVGEGT. CDR3 coding DNA: TGTGCCAGCAGTTACTCGGCCTATGGCTACACCTTC. It specifies CASSYSAYGYTF.

Turning to this clonotype: A read error may account for a junction end that differs from germline. This rearrangement joins TRBV28 to TRBJ2-7; 9 nucleotides match TRBD1. CDR3 size: 14 residues. The germline V gene has CDR1 MDHEN and CDR2 SYDVKM. The CDR3 nucleotides read TGTGCCAGTAAAAAACAGGGGGCGTCCTACGATCAGTACTTC. This codes for CASKKQGASYDQYF.